Presented here are 25 T cell receptor beta chains from one specimen sequenced in a study of T cell repertoires in cytomegalovirus infection. The antigens of these receptors remain unknown. TCRdb called the reads again in MiXCR, with one record for every CDR3 protein. The table records approximately 910,000 distinct CDR3 sequences, around 30% of them present only once. This specimen consisted of cultured CD8+ T cells from PBMCs, obtained from culture after CMV antigen stimulation. These receptors all stem from a human donor in good health (CMV status not recorded). Some clones in this sample may be carry-over from other donors' samples.

This clonotype was counted ten times or more. The chain combines TRBV7-2 with TRBJ1-2; D call uncertain. Germline CDR1 is SGHTA and CDR2 is FQGNSA. This CDR3 has 15 residues. V was clipped by 3 bases and J by 0 bases, with 11 bases between them. Here the CDR3 DNA reads TGTGCCAGCAGCTTGGATTGGGAAGCTAACTATGGCTACACCTTC. Its protein is CASSLDWEANYGYTF.

The genes are TRBV24-1 and TRBJ2-2, with D maybe TRBD2 (6 bases). Deletions cut 9 bases from V and 1 base from J, with 11 bases between. CDR3 length: 14 amino acids. Per germline, CDR1 KGHDR and CDR2 SFDVKD. The CDR3 region has the DNA TGTGCCACCGGGAGGCAGGAGAACACCGGGGAGCTGTTTTTT. Translated: CATGRQENTGELFF.

This clonotype was recorded at least ten times. This chain links TRBV7-2 with TRBJ2-2; D perhaps matches TRBD2 (8 bases). V gave up 5 bases and J gave up 4 bases, with 20 bases separating them. Per the germline V gene, CDR1 is SGHTA and CDR2 is FQGNSA. The CDR3 has 17 residues. The CDR3 DNA reads TGTGCCAGCAGCCAGGGGGTGCGGGGGGCCTCCACCGGGGAGCTGTTTTTT. This gives the protein CASSQGVRGASTGELFF.

In its sample, this clonotype was seen a few times. The chain links TRBV6-1 to TRBJ1-1, with unresolved D. Germline V gene sequence: CDR1 MNHNS, CDR2 SASEGT. The CDR3 is made up of 14 amino acids. V was pared by 1 base and J by 2 bases, with 8 bases between. The CDR3 region is CASSEVYSNTEAFF. The CDR3 DNA reads TGTGCCAGCAGTGAAGTGTACAGCAACACTGAAGCTTTCTTT.

This clonotype was seen many times. The V call is TRBV19, the J call TRBJ1-1; unclear D gene. The germline gives CDR1 LNHDA, CDR2 SQIVND (reference sequence). V was cut by 3 bases and J by 5 bases, with 10 bases left in between. The CDR3 runs to 13 residues. CDR3 coding DNA: TGTGCCAGTAGTATCCGGGGAAGGACTGAAGCTTTCTTT. This encodes CASSIRGRTEAFF.

As to this clonotype: It may be a read error: a sequence one base away is much more abundant. In DNA form, the CDR3 reads TGTGCCAGCAGCGAAAGAGTGGGACTAGTGGCCCGAAGCACAGATACGCAGTATTTT. The encoded protein is CASSERVGLVARSTDTQYF. The rearrangement joins TRBV7-6 to TRBJ2-3; 8 nucleotides line up with TRBD2. Germline CDR1 and CDR2: SGHVS and FNYEAQ. Trimming took 5 bases from V and 0 from J; bases not matched to a gene: 16. The CDR3 loop spans 19 amino acids.

The chain combines TRBV6-6 with TRBJ2-5; D is uncertain. This CDR3 is 15 amino acids long. V was clipped by 6 bases and J by 0 bases, with 14 bases between them. Germline CDR1 is MNHNY and CDR2 is SVGAGI (reference sequence). CDR3 sequence: CASSLLRFHQETQYF. CDR3 bases: TGTGCCAGCAGCCTCCTAAGATTCCACCAAGAGACCCAGTACTTC.

This chain uses TRBV20-1 with TRBJ2-1; 9 positions agree with TRBD1. With 0 bases clipped from V and 6 bases from J, the junction kept 9 bases outside the gene matches. This CDR3 has 16 amino acids. The germline CDR1 and CDR2 sequences are DFQATT and SNEGSKA (reference sequence). The CDR3 DNA is TGCAGTGCTAGAGATCGAGAACAGGGGGCAGGCAATGAGCAGTTCTTC. The encoded protein is CSARDREQGAGNEQFF.

The genes are TRBV19 and TRBJ1-5; TRBD1 is a possible D gene (5 bases). This CDR3 comprises 14 residues. Germline V gene data show CDR1 as LNHDA and CDR2 as SQIVND (reference sequence). Deletions cut 2 bases from V and 6 bases from J, with 11 bases between. The chain's CDR3 is CASSIPGYGQPQHF. DNA for the CDR3: TGTGCCAGTAGTATACCAGGGTATGGTCAGCCCCAGCATTTT.

There are many counts of this clonotype. The V call is TRBV7-9, the J call TRBJ2-3; tentatively, D is TRBD2 (6 bases). The V and J ends lost 4 bases and 0 bases respectively, with 11 bases between them. From germline, CDR1 is SEHNR and CDR2 FQNEAQ (reference sequence). CDR3 size: 15 residues. The CDR3 coding sequence is TGTGCCAGCAGCTCGGGACTCACTAGCACAGATACGCAGTATTTT. This translates into CASSSGLTSTDTQYF.

This chain joins TRBV27 and TRBJ2-7; D is possibly TRBD1 (6 bases). The germline V and J ends were trimmed by 3 bases and 0 bases, with 9 bases remaining between them. The CDR3 covers 14 residues. The germline V gene encodes CDR1 MNHEY and CDR2 SMNVEV (reference sequence). This CDR3 reads CASSFQGPSYEQYF. The CDR3 DNA is TGTGCCAGCAGTTTTCAGGGGCCCTCCTACGAGCAGTACTTC.

This clonotype appeared many times. The rearrangement links TRBV7-2 to TRBJ2-3; no clear D gene. There are 15 residues in the CDR3. Looked up from germline, CDR1 is SGHTA and CDR2 is FQGNSA. Trimming took off 1 base at V and 2 bases at J, with 10 bases between the two ends. The CDR3 coding sequence is TGTGCCAGCAGCTTAGAAGAAAGACCCACAGATACGCAGTATTTT. Translation gives CASSLEERPTDTQYF.

The chain has TRBV4-1 and TRBJ2-1, with 10 positions matching TRBD2. This CDR3 has 15 residues. Germline CDR1 is MGHRA and CDR2 is YSYEKL. Trimming at V came to 1 base and at J to 15 bases, leaving 12 bases not matched to a gene. CDR3 in amino acids: CASSQVPGLASEGFF. In DNA form, the CDR3 reads TGCGCCAGCAGCCAAGTGCCGGGACTAGCGAGTGAGGGGTTCTTC.

The genes are TRBV7-1 and TRBJ1-1; tentative D call: TRBD1 (6 bases). TRBV7-1 is reported as an ORF; its role is uncertain. V lost 5 bases and J lost 5, with 18 bases in between. The CDR3 length is 15 residues. CDR3 sequence reads: CASSGKQGLGTEAFF. CDR3 coding DNA: TGTGCCAGCAGCGGGAAACAGGGTTTAGGAACTGAAGCTTTCTTT.

In its sample, this clonotype was seen many times. The chain uses TRBV7-3 and TRBJ1-1, with D maybe TRBD1 (5 bases). Per germline, CDR1 SGHTA and CDR2 FQGTGA. This CDR3 is 15 amino acids long. The ends were cut back, 4 bases at V and 3 bases at J, with 15 bases in the middle. In nucleotides, the CDR3 is TGTGCCAGCAGCTGGGGCGGGGGTCAAGACACTGAAGCTTTCTTT. It is translated as CASSWGGGQDTEAFF.

V gene TRBV6-1 combines with J gene TRBJ1-2; D not certain. Germline lookup yields CDR1 MNHNS and CDR2 SASEGT. This CDR3 contains 13 residues. V was clipped by 1 base and J by 8 bases, with 11 bases between them. DNA for the CDR3: TGTGCCAGCAGTGAAGGGGCAAAGGAGGGCTACACCTTC. This codes for CASSEGAKEGYTF.

This chain links TRBV6-2 or TRBV6-3 with TRBJ2-7; D may be TRBD1 (5 bases). With 0 bases removed from V and 1 base from J, the gap between germline ends came to 10 bases. There are 15 residues in the CDR3. Germline-derived CDR1 and CDR2 are MNHEY and SVGEGT. The DNA for the CDR3 is TGTGCCAGCAGTTACTCGCTAAGGGGTTCCTACGAGCAGTACGTC. Translating it yields CASSYSLRGSYEQYV.

This clonotype was detected only a few times. The chain recombines TRBV19 with TRBJ2-7; D is ambiguous. Trimming stripped 5 bases from V and 5 bases from J, with 10 bases between. Germline lookup yields CDR1 LNHDA and CDR2 SQIVND (reference sequence). The CDR3 covers 12 residues. CDR3 bases: TGTGCCAGTAGTGTTGATGGCGACGAGCAGTACTTC. Its protein product is CASSVDGDEQYF.

In its sample, this clonotype is medium-sized. The chain links TRBV27 to TRBJ1-1, with 8 bases that match TRBD1. V was clipped by 6 bases and J by 1 base; unmatched bases: 4. The CDR3 is made up of 14 amino acids. CDR1 and CDR2 from the germline V gene are MNHEY and SMNVEV (reference sequence). The CDR3 nucleotides are TGTGCCAGCAGCTTCGGGACAGGGAACACTGAAGCTTTCTTT. Residues: CASSFGTGNTEAFF.

V usage is TRBV2 and J usage is TRBJ2-1; maybe TRBD2 (6 bases). The CDR3 has 16 residues. With 8 bases removed from V and 3 bases from J, the gap between germline ends came to 20 bases. CDR1 SNHLY and CDR2 FYNNEI come from the germline V gene. CDR3 residues: CASSEEGLANYNEQFF. CDR3 DNA sequence: TGTGCCAGCTCCGAAGAAGGGCTAGCGAACTACAATGAGCAGTTCTTC.

This clonotype has only one observation. The rearrangement uses TRBV19 and TRBJ2-5; 9 positions agree with TRBD2. This CDR3 contains 15 residues. V gave up 6 bases and J gave up 4 bases; unmatched junction bases: 9. Looked up from germline, CDR1 is LNHDA and CDR2 is SQIVND (reference sequence). CDR3 loop: CASRSSGGTGETQYF. The CDR3 nucleotides are TGTGCCAGTAGGAGCAGCGGGGGGACTGGAGAGACCCAGTACTTC.

This clonotype was observed many times. This chain connects TRBV7-8 to TRBJ2-5, with a possible D match to TRBD2 (5 bases). CDR3 size: 16 residues. The V and J ends lost 1 base and 3 bases respectively, with 15 bases between them. Germline lookup yields CDR1 SGHVS and CDR2 FQNEAQ. CDR3 loop: CASSLELALEEETQYF. The CDR3 DNA reads as TGTGCCAGCAGCTTAGAGTTAGCTTTGGAGGAAGAGACCCAGTACTTC.

This clonotype was picked up many times. V and J are TRBV7-8 and TRBJ1-1; no reliable D call. CDR3 size: 15 residues. Germline V lookup: CDR1 SGHVS, CDR2 FQNEAQ. V was clipped by 4 bases and J by 1 base, with 13 bases between them. CDR3 coding DNA: TGTGCCAGCAGCTACCCTCGAAGGACGAACACTGAAGCTTTCTTT. The encoded protein is CASSYPRRTNTEAFF.

The chain has TRBV2 and TRBJ2-1, with 7 bases fitting TRBD2. The CDR3 is 16 residues long. Germline trimming cut 7 bases from V and 7 bases from J; bases unmatched to any gene: 16. Germline assignment: CDR1 SNHLY and CDR2 FYNNEI. Here the CDR3 reads CASIGVIGRRRNEQFF. The CDR3 nucleotides read TGTGCCAGCATAGGGGTGATCGGGAGGCGCCGAAATGAGCAGTTCTTC.

V is TRBV24-1 and J is TRBJ2-2; perhaps TRBD1 as D (5 bases). V was pared by 0 bases and J by 3 bases, with 16 bases between. The length of the CDR3 is 18 residues. Germline assignment: CDR1 KGHDR and CDR2 SFDVKD. The CDR3 here is CATSDLRGPKGHTGELFF. CDR3 bases: TGTGCCACCAGTGATTTGAGGGGCCCGAAAGGACACACCGGGGAGCTGTTTTTT.